The sequence of this T cell receptor (beta chain) was determined in a study of graft-versus-host responses after intestinal transplantation. Libraries were prepared by immunoSEQ multiplex PCR; TCRdb keeps only in-frame clonotypes and omits some of them. The table includes approximately 11,000 clones, approximately 31% detected once. Labeling with CFSE marked about 200,000 responder cells, which were plated with about 200,000 irradiated, violet-dye-labeled stimulator cells. CD4 and CD8 responders that proliferated in the reaction were FACS-sorted. This clone was counted only a few times. The clonotype comes from a human patient who was an organ donor for intestinal transplantation. Here the sequenced sample was alloreactive CD4+ T cells from a mixed lymphocyte reaction culture, taken before transplantation. Subset described: CFSE-low proliferating T cells sorted from approximately 6-day pre-transplant mixed lymphocyte reaction (GvH or HvG direction).

In nucleotides, the CDR3 is TGTGCCAGCAGCCCCCTGAGGGGGGGCGGAGGGATCTACGAGCAGTACTTC. Translating it yields CASSPLRGGGGIYEQYF. The chain uses TRBV5-6 and TRBJ2-7; a possible D gene is TRBD2 (7 bases). Germline assignment: CDR1 SGHDT and CDR2 YYEEEE. This CDR3 spans 17 amino acids. With 4 bases removed from V and 3 bases from J, the gap between germline ends came to 23 bases.